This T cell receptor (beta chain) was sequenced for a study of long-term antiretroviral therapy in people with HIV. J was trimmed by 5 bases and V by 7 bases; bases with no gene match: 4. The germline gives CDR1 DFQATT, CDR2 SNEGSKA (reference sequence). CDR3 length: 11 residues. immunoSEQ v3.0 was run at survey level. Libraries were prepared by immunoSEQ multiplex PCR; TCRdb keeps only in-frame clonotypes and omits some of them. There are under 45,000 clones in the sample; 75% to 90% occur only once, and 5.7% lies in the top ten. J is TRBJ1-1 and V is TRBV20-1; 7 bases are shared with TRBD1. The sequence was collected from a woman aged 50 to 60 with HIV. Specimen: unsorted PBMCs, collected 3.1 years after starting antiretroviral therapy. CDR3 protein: CSGNRGTEAFF. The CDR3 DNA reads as TGCAGTGGGAACAGGGGAACTGAAGCTTTCTTT.